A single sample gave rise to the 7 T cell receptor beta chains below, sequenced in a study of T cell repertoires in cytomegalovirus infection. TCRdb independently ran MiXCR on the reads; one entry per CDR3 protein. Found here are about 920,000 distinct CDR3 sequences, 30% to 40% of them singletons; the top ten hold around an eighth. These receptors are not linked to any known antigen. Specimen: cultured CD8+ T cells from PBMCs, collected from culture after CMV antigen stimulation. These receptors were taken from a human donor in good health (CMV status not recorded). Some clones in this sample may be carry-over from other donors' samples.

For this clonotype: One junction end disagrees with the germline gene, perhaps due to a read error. The CDR3 DNA reads as TGTGCCTTAGGCGGACTAGCGGGGGCGACCGAGGATATGCAGTATTTT. Translating it yields CALGGLAGATEDMQYF. V usage is TRBV6-1 and J usage is TRBJ2-3; TRBD2 agrees at 13 bases. CDR3 length: 16 residues. CDR1 and CDR2 from the germline V gene are MNHNS and SASEGT.

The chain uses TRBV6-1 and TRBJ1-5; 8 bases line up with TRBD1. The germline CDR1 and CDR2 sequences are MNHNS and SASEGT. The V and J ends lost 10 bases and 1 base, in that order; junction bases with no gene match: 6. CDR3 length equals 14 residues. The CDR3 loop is CATKTGGSNQPQHF. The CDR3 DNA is TGTGCCACTAAAACAGGGGGAAGCAATCAGCCCCAGCATTTT.

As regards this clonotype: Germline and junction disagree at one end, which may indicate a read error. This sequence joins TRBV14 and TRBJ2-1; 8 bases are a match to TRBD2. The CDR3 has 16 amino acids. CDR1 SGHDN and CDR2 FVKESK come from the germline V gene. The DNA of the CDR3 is TGTGCCAGCAGCACCACGGGTAGCGGGGCGTACAATAAGCAGTTCTTC. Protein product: CASSTTGSGAYNKQFF.

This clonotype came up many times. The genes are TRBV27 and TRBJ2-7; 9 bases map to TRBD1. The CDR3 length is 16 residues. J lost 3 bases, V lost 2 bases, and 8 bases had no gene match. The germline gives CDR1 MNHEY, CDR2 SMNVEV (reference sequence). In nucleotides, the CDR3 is TGTGCCAGCAGTTTAGGATCCGGGACAGGGATCTACGAGCAGTACTTC. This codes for CASSLGSGTGIYEQYF.

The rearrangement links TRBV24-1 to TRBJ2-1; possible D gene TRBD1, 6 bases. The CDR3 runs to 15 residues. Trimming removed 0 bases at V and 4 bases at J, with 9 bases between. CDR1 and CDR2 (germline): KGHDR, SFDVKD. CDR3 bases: TGTGCCACCAGTGATTTGGGGACAAAATACAATGAGCAGTTCTTC. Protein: CATSDLGTKYNEQFF.

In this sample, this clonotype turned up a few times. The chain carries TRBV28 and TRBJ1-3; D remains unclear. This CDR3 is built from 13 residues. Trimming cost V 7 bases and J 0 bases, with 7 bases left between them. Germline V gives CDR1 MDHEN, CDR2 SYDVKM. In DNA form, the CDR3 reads TGTGCCAGCACCTATGGCTCTGGAAACACCATATATTTT. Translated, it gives CASTYGSGNTIYF.

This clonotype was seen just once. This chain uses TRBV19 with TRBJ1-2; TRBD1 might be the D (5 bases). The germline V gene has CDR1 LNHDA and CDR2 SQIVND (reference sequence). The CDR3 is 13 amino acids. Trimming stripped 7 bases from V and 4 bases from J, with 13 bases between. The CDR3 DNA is TGTGCCAGTACTTTGGCAGGGAGCTATGGCTACACCTTC. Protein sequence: CASTLAGSYGYTF.